This TCR beta chain came from a study of cytomegalovirus exposure and HLA in healthy donors. The study's findings and limits: First-cohort TCR clusters were later found to tend to co-occur in the 120 validation repertoires.

This clone was observed a few times. Antigen specificity is unknown. Sequenced by immunoSEQ multiplex PCR; TCRdb stores in-frame clones only, minus some. The sample lists tens of thousands of clones, 96% seen once, with more than 0.65% in the top ten. V was clipped by 5 bases and J by 4 bases, with 19 bases between them. This CDR3 has 16 residues. Germline-derived CDR1 and CDR2 are SGHTA and FQGNSA. The source material was PBMCs. The V gene is TRBV7-2, the J gene TRBJ2-3; perhaps TRBD2 as D (5 bases). The TCR was taken from a man between 18 and 29 years old in good health and CMV-seronegative. The CDR3 loop reads CASSAQRGLGADTQYF. In DNA form, the CDR3 reads TGTGCCAGCAGCGCACAACGTGGACTGGGCGCAGATACGCAGTATTTT.